The sequence of this T cell receptor beta chain was determined in a study of T cell responses to AZD1222 COVID-19 vaccine. Here immunoSEQ multiplex PCR was the method, and the copy in TCRdb shows in-frame clones only, minus some. The sample has more than 95,000 clones; approximately 86% are singletons. Germline V gene sequence: CDR1 MNHNS, CDR2 SASEGT. The CDR3 spans 13 residues. Trimming cost V 3 bases and J 6 bases, with 12 bases left between them. This sequence was found in an adult who received the AZD1222 COVID-19 vaccine. Material: peripheral blood, obtained 28 days after the second AZD1222 dose. V usage is TRBV6-1 and J usage is TRBJ2-7; D remains unclear. The CDR3 bases are TGTGCCAGCAGTGACGGCAGTACATCCGAGCAGTACTTC. This translates into CASSDGSTSEQYF.